These T cell receptor beta chains were read from a single sample in a study of Graves' ophthalmopathy and Graves' hyperthyroidism. TCRdb re-called the multiplex PCR reads through MiXCR, storing one row per CDR3 protein. The table shows approximately 460,000 distinct CDR3 sequences, with roughly an eighth occurring only once. Sequencing was done on a sample of blood. Receptors were obtained from a woman aged 25-40 years with Graves' ophthalmopathy. Both conserved end residues are part of each CDR3. A D gene is named only where the DNA matches it firmly. Clone size is given for some rows only: seen once, a few or many times, or a class if the clone is expanded.

clone_size j_call d_call v_call cdr3_aa cdr3_nt
many TRBJ2-5 TRBD1 TRBV3-1 CASSRLGTEETQYF TGTGCCAGCAGCCGCCTCGGGACAGAAGAGACCCAGTACTTC
NA TRBJ1-1 TRBD1 TRBV7-2 CASSITGGGTEAFF TGTGCCAGCAGCATTACAGGGGGCGGGACTGAAGCTTTCTTT
many TRBJ1-2 NA TRBV28 CASSLTGIPGDGYTF TGTGCCAGCAGTTTAACAGGCATCCCGGGGGACGGCTACACCTTC
few TRBJ2-5 NA TRBV18 CASSPSGSETQYF TGTGCCAGCTCACCATCAGGCTCAGAGACCCAGTACTTC
many TRBJ2-5 NA TRBV10-1 CASKPPQETQYF TGCGCCAGCAAACCCCCACAAGAGACCCAGTACTTC
many TRBJ2-7 TRBD1 TRBV6-5 CASSYRDSLHEQYF TGTGCCAGCAGTTACCGGGACAGTCTCCACGAGCAGTACTTC
many TRBJ1-2 TRBD1 TRBV3-1 CASSQDGGQGRRGYTF TGTGCCAGCAGCCAAGACGGGGGACAGGGAAGAAGAGGCTACACCTTC
many TRBJ2-2 NA TRBV12-3/TRBV12-4 CASSPRGGPNTGELFF TGTGCCAGCAGTCCTCGAGGGGGGCCGAACACCGGGGAGCTGTTTTTT
many TRBJ2-7 NA TRBV6-5 CASRGGTAYEQYF TGTGCCAGCAGAGGAGGGACAGCCTACGAGCAGTACTTC
many TRBJ1-1 NA TRBV18 CASSGQTNTEAFF TGTGCCAGCAGCGGTCAGACGAACACTGAAGCTTTCTTT
many TRBJ1-5 NA TRBV12-3/TRBV12-4 CASSFWGDSNQPQHF TGTGCCAGCAGTTTTTGGGGAGATAGCAATCAGCCCCAGCATTTT
many TRBJ1-6 NA TRBV25-1 CASKGQTHSPLHF TGTGCCAGCAAGGGCCAGACCCATTCACCCCTCCACTTT
many TRBJ1-1 TRBD1 TRBV6-5 CASSYAGGGGTEAFF TGTGCCAGCAGTTACGCAGGGGGCGGCGGCACTGAAGCTTTCTTT
many TRBJ1-1 NA TRBV6-2/TRBV6-3 CASSPAPQGGLGKSTEAFF TGTGCCAGCAGCCCGGCCCCCCAGGGAGGTCTAGGGAAGAGCACTGAAGCTTTCTTT
few TRBJ2-7 NA TRBV9 CASSVGSLSYEQYF TGTGCCAGCAGCGTAGGCAGCCTCTCCTACGAGCAGTACTTC
many TRBJ1-5 TRBD1 TRBV12-3/TRBV12-4 CASSLDRGLGQPQHF TGTGCCAGCAGTTTGGACAGGGGGCTCGGTCAGCCCCAGCATTTT
many TRBJ1-1 TRBD1 TRBV28 CASSLEGQGYAFF TGTGCCAGCAGTTTGGAGGGACAGGGGTATGCTTTCTTT
many TRBJ2-2 NA TRBV27 CASSRTGQGKRERAGELFF TGTGCCAGCAGTCGTACGGGACAGGGCAAGCGGGAGAGGGCCGGGGAGCTGTTTTTT
many TRBJ2-4 TRBD2 TRBV27 CASSRVVGGSSKNIQYF TGTGCCAGCAGCCGAGTGGTGGGAGGGTCGTCCAAAAACATTCAGTACTTC
NA TRBJ2-2 NA TRBV6-5 CASSYQTGSGELFF TGTGCCAGCAGTTACCAAACAGGGTCCGGGGAGCTGTTTTTT
NA TRBJ1-2 NA TRBV3-1 CASSQARGLRGGYTF TGTGCCAGCAGCCAAGCCCGCGGCCTGAGAGGGGGCTACACCTTC
many TRBJ1-1 TRBD1 TRBV12-3/TRBV12-4 CASSPTGQDTEAFF TGTGCCAGCAGCCCGACAGGGCAGGACACTGAAGCTTTCTTT
NA TRBJ1-1 NA TRBV28 CASSFLAGEFVAEAFF TGTGCCAGCAGTTTTCTCGCAGGGGAGTTTGTGGCTGAAGCTTTCTTT
many TRBJ1-3 TRBD1 TRBV6-1 CASSSDRVRGNTIYF TGTGCCAGCAGTAGCGACAGGGTCCGTGGAAACACCATATATTTT
many TRBJ1-5 NA TRBV7-2 CASSLAPGQLQPQHF TGTGCCAGCAGCTTAGCGCCTGGGCAGCTTCAGCCCCAGCATTTT
many TRBJ2-7 TRBD1 TRBV6-1 CASRARDSGLVGEQYF TGTGCCAGCAGGGCCCGGGACAGTGGATTAGTAGGCGAGCAGTACTTC
many TRBJ2-7 NA TRBV5-1 CASSRTALLDGQYF TGCGCCAGCTCCCGGACAGCCTTGCTTGACGGGCAGTACTTC
NA TRBJ2-5 NA TRBV15 CTTSREGGETQYF TGTACCACCAGCAGAGAGGGGGGAGAGACCCAGTACTTC
many TRBJ2-5 NA TRBV10-3 CAISELIEETQYF TGTGCCATCAGTGAGCTGATCGAAGAGACCCAGTACTTC
few TRBJ2-7 NA TRBV28 CASSHRDTMEQYF TGTGCCAGCAGTCACCGGGACACCATGGAGCAGTACTTC
many TRBJ2-5 TRBD2 TRBV27 CASSLWGLAGGKETQYF TGTGCCAGCAGTTTATGGGGACTAGCGGGGGGGAAAGAGACCCAGTACTTC
many TRBJ1-1 TRBD1 TRBV20-1 CSAWTGGVNTEAFF TGCAGTGCTTGGACAGGGGGAGTGAACACTGAAGCTTTCTTT
many TRBJ1-5 NA TRBV19 CASTRLGGRGGQPQHF TGTGCCAGTACCCGGCTTGGAGGCAGGGGAGGTCAGCCCCAGCATTTT
many TRBJ1-1 NA TRBV12-3/TRBV12-4 CASSLTANTEAFF TGTGCCAGCAGTTTAACAGCCAACACTGAAGCTTTCTTT
many TRBJ2-1 TRBD1 TRBV28 CASRTGDFYNEQFF TGTGCCAGCAGAACAGGGGATTTCTACAATGAGCAGTTCTTC
many TRBJ1-2 NA TRBV18 CASSPGNYGYTF TGTGCCAGCAGTCCTGGGAACTATGGCTACACCTTC
many TRBJ1-3 NA TRBV2 CASRRGVPIYF TGTGCCAGCAGGCGGGGGGTGCCCATATATTTT
many TRBJ1-5 NA TRBV29-1 CSPRGGTRDNQPQHF TGCAGCCCTCGGGGGGGGACAAGGGACAATCAGCCCCAGCATTTT
many TRBJ1-2 NA TRBV6-1 CASSEATYGYTF TGTGCCAGCAGTGAAGCGACATATGGCTACACCTTC
NA TRBJ2-7 TRBD1 TRBV15 CATSREATAGTATYEQYF TGTGCCACCAGCAGAGAAGCTACCGCCGGGACAGCGACCTACGAGCAGTACTTC
many TRBJ1-5 NA TRBV30 CAWSVRVSNQPQHF TGTGCCTGGAGTGTACGAGTGAGCAATCAGCCCCAGCATTTT
many TRBJ2-5 TRBD1 TRBV15 CATSREGDSQETQYF TGTGCCACCAGCAGAGAAGGGGACAGTCAAGAGACCCAGTACTTC
NA TRBJ2-5 NA TRBV5-1 CASSLDVRKQGETQYF TGCGCCAGCAGCTTGGATGTTAGGAAACAAGGGGAGACCCAGTACTTC
many TRBJ1-5 NA TRBV19 CASSIFWTGGLPQHF TGTGCCAGTAGTATATTTTGGACGGGGGGATTACCCCAGCATTTT
many TRBJ2-5 TRBD2 TRBV6-1 CASSATWTSGETQYF TGTGCCAGCAGTGCGACGTGGACTAGCGGGGAGACCCAGTACTTC
NA TRBJ1-1 NA TRBV14 CASSQSRGTEAFF TGTGCCAGCAGCCAATCGAGGGGTACTGAAGCTTTCTTT
NA TRBJ1-5 NA TRBV3-1 CASSPRGAANQPQHF TGTGCCAGCAGCCCCCGGGGCGCCGCAAATCAGCCCCAGCATTTT
NA TRBJ1-5 NA TRBV7-8 CASSPYPEAPWPQHF TGTGCCAGCAGCCCCTACCCGGAGGCGCCCTGGCCCCAGCATTTT
many TRBJ1-1 NA TRBV28 CASSFPTGKAFF TGTGCCAGCAGTTTTCCAACAGGGAAAGCTTTCTTT
NA TRBJ2-7 NA TRBV10-3 CAISAADSGSYEQYF TGTGCCATCAGTGCGGCGGACAGCGGAAGCTACGAGCAGTACTTC
many TRBJ2-5 NA TRBV28 CASSFEYSGSERETQYF TGTGCCAGCAGTTTCGAGTATTCGGGGTCAGAGAGAGAGACCCAGTACTTC
many TRBJ1-1 NA TRBV7-8 CASSPEPPGRNTEAFF TGTGCCAGCAGCCCCGAACCCCCAGGGCGGAACACTGAAGCTTTCTTT
many TRBJ1-1 NA TRBV28 CASSLQGFLNTEAFF TGTGCCAGCAGTCTTCAGGGTTTTCTAAACACTGAAGCTTTCTTT
NA TRBJ1-1 NA TRBV27 CASSPLTGTPRNTEAFF TGTGCCAGCAGTCCTTTGACAGGAACCCCTAGGAACACTGAAGCTTTCTTT
many TRBJ2-7 TRBD2 TRBV30 CAWSLAGGLDEQYF TGTGCCTGGAGTTTAGCGGGGGGCCTCGACGAGCAGTACTTC
many TRBJ1-2 NA TRBV15 CATSREREASSPNYGYTF TGTGCCACCAGCAGAGAGAGGGAGGCTTCTAGCCCTAACTATGGCTACACCTTC
NA TRBJ1-1 NA TRBV30 CAWSVGISWTEAFF TGTGCCTGGAGTGTAGGGATTTCTTGGACTGAAGCTTTCTTT
many TRBJ1-2 TRBD1 TRBV6-5 CASSSTGGFYGYTF TGTGCCAGCAGTTCCACAGGGGGGTTCTATGGCTACACCTTC
many TRBJ2-2 NA TRBV2 CASRSNGELFF TGTGCCAGCAGGTCAAACGGGGAGCTGTTTTTT
many TRBJ2-2 NA TRBV28 CASSLPQRTGELFF TGTGCCAGCAGCCTCCCTCAGCGGACCGGGGAGCTGTTTTTT